This TCR beta chain is from a study of cytomegalovirus exposure and HLA in healthy donors. Amplification used 60 Vbeta primers and 13 Jbeta primers. Some clones are missing from TCRdb's copy, which holds only in-frame ones; the method was immunoSEQ multiplex PCR. The repertoire holds around 190,000 clones, more than 75% seen once, with around 14% in the top ten. V was clipped by 6 bases and J by 0 bases, with 14 bases between them. Looked up from germline, CDR1 is MDHEN and CDR2 is SYDVKM. The CDR3 length is 16 residues. The chain uses TRBV28 and TRBJ2-2, with a possible D match to TRBD2 (5 bases). This TCR was sampled from a woman in her thirties in good health and CMV-seropositive. The sequencing sample was made of PBMCs. As DNA, the CDR3 is TGTGCCAGCAGAGAGGGCCGGGCAGCGAACACCGGGGAGCTGTTTTTT. Its protein is CASREGRAANTGELFF.